Listed below are T cell receptor beta chains from one sample, sequenced in a study of blood T cell repertoires in COVID-19. Sequencing was performed with immunoSEQ multiplex PCR; in TCRdb, only in-frame clones are kept and a portion is missing. The table includes 350,000 to 450,000 clones, roughly 86% detected once. Material: PBMCs or T cells enriched from blood (not recorded which). The receptors shown here come from a woman aged 30 to 39 who had recovered from COVID-19. The CDR3 runs from the conserved cysteine through the conserved F or W. The D gene is left open where the match is weak. A row's size may be missing; if present it is once, few, many or a size class.

TGCGCCAGCAGCTTGGACGGCAGGGCTGCTTTATCTGAAGCTTTCTTT CASSLDGRAALSEAFF NA TRBJ1-1 TRBV5-1 NA
TGTGCCAGCAGTTTCGGGGTCACCTATGGCTACACCTTC CASSFGVTYGYTF NA TRBJ1-2 TRBV12-3/TRBV12-4 NA
TGTGCCAGTAGTCCCAAGATGGGGACGACAGGGTCTAAAAACATTCAGTACTTC CASSPKMGTTGSKNIQYF TRBD1 TRBJ2-4 TRBV19 NA
TGCGCCAGCAGCATGGACTACTCCTACGAGCAGTACTTC CASSMDYSYEQYF NA TRBJ2-7 TRBV5-1 once
TGTGCCGGACAGGGGATGAACACTGAAGCTTTCTTT CAGQGMNTEAFF TRBD1 TRBJ1-1 TRBV7-9 NA
TGTGCCAGTAGTATGACTAGCGGGAGCGGGGAGCAGTACTTC CASSMTSGSGEQYF TRBD2 TRBJ2-7 TRBV19 NA
TGTGCCAGCAGCTGGGACAGGGCGTCGGATCAGCCCCAGCATTTT CASSWDRASDQPQHF TRBD1 TRBJ1-5 TRBV11-2 once
TGCGCCAGCAGCCAAGATGCGGGGCGCTGGGATGAGCAGTTCTTC CASSQDAGRWDEQFF NA TRBJ2-1 TRBV4-1 NA
TGTGCCAGCAGTCGGACAGGGGTCGCGGAGACCCAGTACTTC CASSRTGVAETQYF TRBD1 TRBJ2-5 TRBV28 NA
TGTGCCAGCAGTTTATACACAGGAATAGTTGAAAAACTGTTTTTT CASSLYTGIVEKLFF NA TRBJ1-4 TRBV28 NA
TGTGCCTGGAGTGTAAGGGGCTCTGGAAACACCATATATTTT CAWSVRGSGNTIYF NA TRBJ1-3 TRBV30 NA
TGTGCCAGTAGTATCGCGGGAGCCCTTGAAGCTTTCTTT CASSIAGALEAFF NA TRBJ1-1 TRBV19 NA
TGTGCCAGCAGCCGAGGGACAGTAGCGAGGGGCACTGAAGCTTTCTTT CASSRGTVARGTEAFF TRBD1 TRBJ1-1 TRBV7-9 NA
TGTGCCAGCAGCTCAGGACAGGGGGCCAACACTGAAGCTTTCTTT CASSSGQGANTEAFF TRBD1 TRBJ1-1 TRBV7-3 NA
TGTGCCTGGAGTTATACGTCAGGGGGCTCGTCGACTGAAGCTTTCTTT CAWSYTSGGSSTEAFF TRBD1 TRBJ1-1 TRBV30 few
TGTGCCACCAGCTCCGTCAGGGGATGGGAAAAACTGTTTTTT CATSSVRGWEKLFF NA TRBJ1-4 TRBV15 NA
TGTGCCAGCAGCCGAACTACAGGGCCCAATCAGCCCCAGCATTTT CASSRTTGPNQPQHF NA TRBJ1-5 TRBV7-9 NA
TGTGCCAGCAGTGGTGGACTCACCTCTATCTACGAGCAGTACTTC CASSGGLTSIYEQYF NA TRBJ2-7 TRBV2 many
TGTGCCAGCTCACCTGCGGGACCCACAGATACGCAGTATTTT CASSPAGPTDTQYF NA TRBJ2-3 TRBV18 NA
TGTGCCACCAGCCCTCGGACTTCGGGGGATACGCAGTATTTT CATSPRTSGDTQYF NA TRBJ2-3 TRBV15 NA
TGTGCCAGCAGCTCCCCGGACAGAACCATCTCCCTTGGCTACACCTTC CASSSPDRTISLGYTF NA TRBJ1-2 TRBV7-2 NA
TGTGCCAGCAGTTCGGCGGGAGATTTTTGGGAGCAGTACTTC CASSSAGDFWEQYF TRBD2 TRBJ2-7 TRBV6-5 NA
TGCGCCAGCAGCTTAGGAGCCAATGAGCAGTTCTTC CASSLGANEQFF NA TRBJ2-1 TRBV5-1 NA
TGTGCCAGCAGTCAAGATTCTAGCGGGGGTCCAGGGACCCAGTACTTC CASSQDSSGGPGTQYF TRBD2 TRBJ2-5 TRBV3-1/TRBV3-2 NA
TGTGCCAGCAGCCCCGGACTAGCGAGTAGGGGTGAGCAGTTCTTC CASSPGLASRGEQFF TRBD2 TRBJ2-1 TRBV7-2 NA
TGTGCCAGCAGCTTTAGACGGGACAATGAGCAGTTCTTC CASSFRRDNEQFF NA TRBJ2-1 TRBV11-2 NA
TGTGCCAGCTCCCGGACAGGGAAGAGTAATGAAAAACTGTTTTTT CASSRTGKSNEKLFF TRBD1 TRBJ1-4 TRBV18 NA
TGTGCCAGCAGTTATAGTCAGGATAGCAATCAGCCCCAGCATTTT CASSYSQDSNQPQHF NA TRBJ1-5 TRBV6-2/TRBV6-3 NA
TGTGCCAGCAGTACCCTTGGACTGAACACAGATACGCAGTATTTT CASSTLGLNTDTQYF NA TRBJ2-3 TRBV28 NA
TGTGCCAGCAGCGTAGATACAGGGGGCAATCAGCCCCAGCATTTT CASSVDTGGNQPQHF TRBD1 TRBJ1-5 TRBV9 NA
TGTGCCAGTAGCCCACAGGGACCCAATCAGCCCCAGCATTTT CASSPQGPNQPQHF NA TRBJ1-5 TRBV19 once
TGTGCCAGCAGCCCCGCGGGACAGAGCACTGAAGCTTTCTTT CASSPAGQSTEAFF TRBD1 TRBJ1-1 TRBV6-5 once
TGTGCCAGTAGTATAGCAGGGGATTATGGCTACACCTTC CASSIAGDYGYTF NA TRBJ1-2 TRBV19 NA
TGTGCCAGCAGCAGGCAGGGGGTCGGGTCACCCCTCCACTTT CASSRQGVGSPLHF TRBD1 TRBJ1-6 TRBV5-4 NA
TGTGCCAGCAGTTTGACAGACACTAACTATGGCTACACCTTC CASSLTDTNYGYTF NA TRBJ1-2 TRBV6-9 once
TGTGCCAGCACCGGTCGGGTTGGCGGGGAGCTGTTTTTT CASTGRVGGELFF NA TRBJ2-2 TRBV6-5 NA
TGTGCCAGCAGTGAGCTGACTAGCGGGAAGTCCGGGCAGTTCTTC CASSELTSGKSGQFF TRBD2 TRBJ2-1 TRBV2 NA